This TCR beta chain stems from a study of blood T cell repertoires in COVID-19. Overall study context: Italy, Spain and the United States were the sources of the convalescent and acute COVID-19 samples. PBMCs, B-cell-depleted T cells, or T cells were the source of the cDNA or gDNA that made up the material.

Seattle participants joined during active infection and were tracked over time. The CDR3 is 15 residues long. With 1 base clipped from V and 6 bases from J, the junction kept 4 bases outside the gene matches. The germline gives CDR1 WNHNN, CDR2 SYGVQD (reference sequence). Methods used by the authors: Nucleated cell counts were estimated from reference gene primer amplification. Produced via immunoSEQ multiplex PCR; TCRdb's table is partial and in-frame only. V and J calls and clone size are given by that table; D and trimming were obtained from the DNA. Here the sample spans around 210,000 clones, about 85% being singletons.

The rearrangement links TRBV10-1 to TRBJ2-1, with TRBD1 matching 9 bases. The TCR originated in a man aged 55 to 70 with COVID-19, enrolled during active disease. Sample: peripheral blood. The CDR3 coding sequence is TGCGCCAGCAGTGAGTGGGGACAGGGATTCAATGAGCAGTTCTTC. The encoded protein is CASSEWGQGFNEQFF.